These 3 T cell receptor beta chains came from one sample sequenced in a study of blood T cell repertoires in COVID-19. The data were produced by immunoSEQ multiplex PCR, yet TCRdb's version contains in-frame clones alone and is incomplete. Here the sample spans fewer than 200,000 clones, over 75% being singletons. The sequenced material came from peripheral blood. All receptors derive from a man over 45 with acute or convalescent COVID-19.

The V and J genes are TRBV25-1 and TRBJ1-2; D may be TRBD1 (5 bases). The CDR3 runs to 16 residues. The V and J ends lost 3 bases and 0 bases respectively, with 14 bases between them. CDR1 MGHDK and CDR2 SYGVNS come from the germline V gene. The CDR3 nucleotides read TGTGCCAGCAGTGAGGCAGCGGGGCGAGCTAACTATGGCTACACCTTC. Its translation: CASSEAAGRANYGYTF.

J is TRBJ1-2 and V is TRBV6-6, with TRBD1 matching 7 bases. The CDR3 length is 14 residues. CDR1 MNHNY and CDR2 SVGAGI come from the germline V gene (reference sequence). V trimming: 0 bases; J trimming: 4 bases; junction bases outside the gene matches: 2. In DNA form, the CDR3 reads TGTGCCAGCAGTTACTCTCAGGGGGGCTATGGCTACACCTTC. This encodes CASSYSQGGYGYTF.

The V call is TRBV19, the J call TRBJ2-1, with TRBD2 identical over 8 bases. CDR1 is LNHDA, CDR2 SQIVND, per germline (reference sequence). Trimming cost V 1 base and J 7 bases; bases outside gene matches: 3. This CDR3 contains 14 residues. Written as DNA, the CDR3 is TGTGCCAGTAGTATAGCGGGAGGGATTAATGAGCAGTTCTTC. This sequence encodes CASSIAGGINEQFF.